A single TCR beta chain is shown here with its context. Original handling: Estimation of nucleated cell counts relied on the amplification of reference gene primers. The protocol was immunoSEQ multiplex PCR, while the TCRdb copy is restricted to in-frame clones and leaves out a portion. For V, J and clone size, that table is used; D and trimming come from the DNA. The sample has 95,000 to 150,000 clones; roughly 90% are singletons. The germline V gene encodes CDR1 MNHEY and CDR2 SMNVEV (reference sequence). With V trimmed by 2 bases and J by 6 bases, 1 base remained unmatched. The CDR3 loop spans 14 amino acids. This sample is drawn from a study of blood T cell repertoires in COVID-19. On the study more broadly: Some COVID-19 samples were acute and others convalescent; all came from the United States, Italy and Spain. PBMCs, B-cell-depleted T cells, or T cells provided the cDNA or gDNA that made up the material.

This rearrangement joins TRBV27 to TRBJ1-5; 10 bases are shared with TRBD1. This clonotype was obtained from a man aged 40-49 years with acute or convalescent COVID-19. The sequencing input was peripheral blood. The CDR3 region is CASSLGTGAQPQHF. CDR3 bases: TGTGCCAGCAGTTTAGGGACAGGGGCTCAGCCCCAGCATTTT.